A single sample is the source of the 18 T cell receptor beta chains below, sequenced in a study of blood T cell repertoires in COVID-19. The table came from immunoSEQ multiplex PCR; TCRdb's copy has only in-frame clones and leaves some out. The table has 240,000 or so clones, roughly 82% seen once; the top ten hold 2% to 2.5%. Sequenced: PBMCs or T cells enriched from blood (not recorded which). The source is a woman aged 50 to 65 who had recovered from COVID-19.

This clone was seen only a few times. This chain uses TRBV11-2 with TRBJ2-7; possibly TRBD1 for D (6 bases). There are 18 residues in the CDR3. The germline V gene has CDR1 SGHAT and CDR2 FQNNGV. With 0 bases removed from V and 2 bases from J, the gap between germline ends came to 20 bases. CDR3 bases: TGTGCCAGCAGCTTAGACTCCATGCCCCGGACAGAGCCCTACGAGCAGTACTTC. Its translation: CASSLDSMPRTEPYEQYF.

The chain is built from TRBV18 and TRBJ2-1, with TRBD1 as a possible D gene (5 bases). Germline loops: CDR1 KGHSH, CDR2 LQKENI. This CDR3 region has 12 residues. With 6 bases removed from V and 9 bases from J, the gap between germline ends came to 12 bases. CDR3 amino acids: CASSTGQGEQFF. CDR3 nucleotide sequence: TGTGCCAGCTCGACCGGTCAGGGTGAGCAGTTCTTC.

The CDR3 bases are TGTGCCAGCAGCCGACAGGGGGGCAATCAGCCCCAGCATTTT. Amino acids: CASSRQGGNQPQHF. This rearrangement joins TRBV5-4 to TRBJ1-5, with 9 bases that match TRBD1. Per germline, CDR1 SGHNT and CDR2 YYREEE (reference sequence). Trimming removed 4 bases from V and 2 bases from J; junction bases left unmatched: 1. CDR3 size: 14 residues.

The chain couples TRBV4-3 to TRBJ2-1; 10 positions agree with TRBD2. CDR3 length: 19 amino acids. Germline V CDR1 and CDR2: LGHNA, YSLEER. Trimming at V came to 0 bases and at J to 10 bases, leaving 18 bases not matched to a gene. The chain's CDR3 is CASSQDNRGLAIAQEEQFF. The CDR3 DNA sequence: TGCGCCAGCAGCCAAGATAATAGGGGACTAGCGATCGCCCAGGAGGAGCAGTTCTTC.

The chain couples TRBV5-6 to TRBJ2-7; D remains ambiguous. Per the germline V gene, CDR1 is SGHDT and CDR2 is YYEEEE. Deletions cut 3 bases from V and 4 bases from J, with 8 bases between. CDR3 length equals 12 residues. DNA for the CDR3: TGTGCCAGCAGCTCCCTATCTTACGAGCAGTACTTC. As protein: CASSSLSYEQYF.

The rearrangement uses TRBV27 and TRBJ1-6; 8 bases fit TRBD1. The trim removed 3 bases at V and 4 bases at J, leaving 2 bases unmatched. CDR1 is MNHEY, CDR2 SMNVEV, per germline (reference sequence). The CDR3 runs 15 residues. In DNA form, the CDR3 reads TGTGCCAGCAGTTTGGACAGGGAATATAATTCACCCCTCCACTTT. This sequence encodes CASSLDREYNSPLHF.

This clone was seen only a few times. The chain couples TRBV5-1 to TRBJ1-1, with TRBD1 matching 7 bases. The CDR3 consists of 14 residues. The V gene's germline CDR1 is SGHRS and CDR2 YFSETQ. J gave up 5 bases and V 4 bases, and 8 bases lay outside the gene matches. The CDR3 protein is CASSPPTRGTEAFF. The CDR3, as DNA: TGCGCCAGCAGCCCTCCGACCAGGGGGACTGAAGCTTTCTTT.

This CDR3 is CASSHRGLETQYF. The CDR3 DNA is TGTGCCAGTAGTCACAGGGGTTTGGAGACCCAGTACTTC. The chain is built from TRBV19 and TRBJ2-5; TRBD1 aligns across 7 bases. The CDR3 sequence is 13 residues long. Trimming took 5 bases from V and 5 from J; bases not matched to a gene: 5. The germline gives CDR1 LNHDA, CDR2 SQIVND (reference sequence).

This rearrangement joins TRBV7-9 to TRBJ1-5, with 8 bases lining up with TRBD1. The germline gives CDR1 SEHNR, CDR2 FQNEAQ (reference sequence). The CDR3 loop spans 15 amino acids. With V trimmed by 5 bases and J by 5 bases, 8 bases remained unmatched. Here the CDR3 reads CASSLSGGGDQPQHF. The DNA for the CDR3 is TGTGCCAGCAGCCTGTCAGGGGGCGGCGATCAGCCCCAGCATTTT.

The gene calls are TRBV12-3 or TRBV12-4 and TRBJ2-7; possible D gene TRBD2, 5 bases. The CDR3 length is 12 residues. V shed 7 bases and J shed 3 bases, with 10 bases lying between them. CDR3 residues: CASIGRGYEQYF. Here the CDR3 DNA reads TGTGCCAGCATCGGACGGGGCTACGAGCAGTACTTC.

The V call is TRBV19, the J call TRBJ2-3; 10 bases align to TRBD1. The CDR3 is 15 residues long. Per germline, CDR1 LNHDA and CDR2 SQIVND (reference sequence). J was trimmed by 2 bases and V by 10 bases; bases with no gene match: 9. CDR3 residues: CATAGTGETTDTQYF. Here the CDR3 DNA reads TGTGCCACTGCGGGGACAGGGGAAACCACAGATACGCAGTATTTT.

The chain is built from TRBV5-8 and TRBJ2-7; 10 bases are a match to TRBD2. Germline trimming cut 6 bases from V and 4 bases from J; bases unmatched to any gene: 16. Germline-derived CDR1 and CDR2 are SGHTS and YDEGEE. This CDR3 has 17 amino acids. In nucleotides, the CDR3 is TGTGCCAGCACCGAGGACAGCCCCGGGACTAGCGATTACGAGCAGTACTTC. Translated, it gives CASTEDSPGTSDYEQYF.

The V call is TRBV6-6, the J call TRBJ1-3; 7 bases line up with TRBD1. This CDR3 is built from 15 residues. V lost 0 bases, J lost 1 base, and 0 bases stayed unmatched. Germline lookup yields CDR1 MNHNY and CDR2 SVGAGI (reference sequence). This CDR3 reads CASSYSTGSGNTIYF. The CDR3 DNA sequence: TGTGCCAGCAGTTACTCGACAGGGTCTGGAAACACCATATATTTT.

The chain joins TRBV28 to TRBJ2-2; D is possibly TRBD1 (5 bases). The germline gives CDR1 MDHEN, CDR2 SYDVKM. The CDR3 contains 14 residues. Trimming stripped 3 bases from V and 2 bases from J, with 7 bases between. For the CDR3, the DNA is TGTGCCAGCAGTTTTCAGGGAAACACCGGGGAGCTGTTTTTT. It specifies CASSFQGNTGELFF.

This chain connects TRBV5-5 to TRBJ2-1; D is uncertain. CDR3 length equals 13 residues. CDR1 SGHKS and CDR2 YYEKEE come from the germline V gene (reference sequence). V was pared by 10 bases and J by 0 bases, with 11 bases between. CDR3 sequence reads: CACHSVSYNEQFF. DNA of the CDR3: TGTGCCTGTCATTCAGTCTCCTACAATGAGCAGTTCTTC.

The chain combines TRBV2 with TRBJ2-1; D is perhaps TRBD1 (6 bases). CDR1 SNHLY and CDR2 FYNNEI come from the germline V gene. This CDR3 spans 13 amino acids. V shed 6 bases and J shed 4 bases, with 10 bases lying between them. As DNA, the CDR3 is TGTGCCAGCAGCCCACAGGGTTACAATGAGCAGTTCTTC. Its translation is CASSPQGYNEQFF. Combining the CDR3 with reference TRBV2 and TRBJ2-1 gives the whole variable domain EPEVTQTPSHQVTQMGQEVILRCVPISNHLYFYWYRQILGQKVEFLVSFYNNEISEKSEIFDDQFSVERPDGSNFTLKIRSTKLEDSAMYFCASSPQGYNEQFFGPGTRLTVL.

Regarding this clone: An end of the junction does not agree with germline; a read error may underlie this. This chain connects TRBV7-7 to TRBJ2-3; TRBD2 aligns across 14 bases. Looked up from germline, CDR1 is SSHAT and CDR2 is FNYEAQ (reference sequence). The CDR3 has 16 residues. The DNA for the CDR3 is TGTGCTAGCAGCTTAGGACTAGCGGGAGGTACAGATACGCAGTATTTT. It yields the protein CASSLGLAGGTDTQYF. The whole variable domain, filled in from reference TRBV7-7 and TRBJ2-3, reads GAGVSQSPRYKVTKRGQDVTLRCDPISSHATLYWYQQALGQGPEFLTYFNYEAQPDKSGLPSDRFSAERPEGSISTLTIQRTEQRDSAMYRCASSLGLAGGTDTQYFGPGTRLTVL.

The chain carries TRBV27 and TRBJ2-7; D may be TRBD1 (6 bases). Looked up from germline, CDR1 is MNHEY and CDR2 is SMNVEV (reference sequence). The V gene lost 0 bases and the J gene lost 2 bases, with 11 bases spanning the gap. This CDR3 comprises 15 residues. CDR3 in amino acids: CASSLSTAGAYEQYF. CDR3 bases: TGTGCCAGCAGTTTATCAACCGCAGGGGCCTACGAGCAGTACTTC.